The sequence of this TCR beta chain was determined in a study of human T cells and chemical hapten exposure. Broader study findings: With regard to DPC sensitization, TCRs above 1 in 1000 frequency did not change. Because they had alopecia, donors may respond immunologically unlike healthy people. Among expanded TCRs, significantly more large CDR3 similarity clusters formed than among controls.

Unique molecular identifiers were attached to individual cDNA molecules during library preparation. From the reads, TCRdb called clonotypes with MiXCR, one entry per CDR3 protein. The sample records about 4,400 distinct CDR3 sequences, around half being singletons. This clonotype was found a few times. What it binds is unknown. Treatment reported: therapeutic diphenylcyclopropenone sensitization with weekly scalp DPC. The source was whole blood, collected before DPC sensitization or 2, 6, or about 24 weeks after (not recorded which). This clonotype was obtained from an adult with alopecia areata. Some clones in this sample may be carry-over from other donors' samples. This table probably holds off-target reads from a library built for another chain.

CDR3 residues: CASTATESGANVLTF. Written as DNA, the CDR3 is TGTGCCAGCACCGCGACAGAATCTGGGGCCAACGTCCTGACTTTC. The genes are TRBV12-3 or TRBV12-4 and TRBJ2-6; weak D call: TRBD1 (5 bases). The V and J ends lost 7 bases and 1 base respectively, with 11 bases between them. CDR3 size: 15 residues.